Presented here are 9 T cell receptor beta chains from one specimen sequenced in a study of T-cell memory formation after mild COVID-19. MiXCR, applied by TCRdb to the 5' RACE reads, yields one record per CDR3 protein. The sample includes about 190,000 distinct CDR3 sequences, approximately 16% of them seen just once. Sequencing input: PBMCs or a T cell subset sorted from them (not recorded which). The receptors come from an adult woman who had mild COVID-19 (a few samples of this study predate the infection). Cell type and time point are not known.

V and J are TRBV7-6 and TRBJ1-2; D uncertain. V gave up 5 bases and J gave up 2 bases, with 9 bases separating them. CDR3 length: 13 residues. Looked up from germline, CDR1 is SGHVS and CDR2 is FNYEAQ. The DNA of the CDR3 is TGTGCCAGCAGCCAAGGACCAAACTATGGCTACACCTTC. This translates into CASSQGPNYGYTF. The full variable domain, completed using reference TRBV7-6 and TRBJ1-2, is GAGVSQSPRYKVTKRGQDVALRCDPISGHVSLYWYRQALGQGPEFLTYFNYEAQQDKSGLPNDRFSAERPEGSISTLTIQRTEQRDSAMYRCASSQGPNYGYTFGSGTRLTVV.

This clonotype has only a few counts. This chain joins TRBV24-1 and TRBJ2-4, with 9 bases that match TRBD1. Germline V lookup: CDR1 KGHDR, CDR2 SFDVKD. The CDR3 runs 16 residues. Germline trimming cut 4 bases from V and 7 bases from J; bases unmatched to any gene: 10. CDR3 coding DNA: TGTGCCACCAGTGACCCCCAGGGGACAGGGTCCAACATTCAGTACTTC. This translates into CATSDPQGTGSNIQYF.

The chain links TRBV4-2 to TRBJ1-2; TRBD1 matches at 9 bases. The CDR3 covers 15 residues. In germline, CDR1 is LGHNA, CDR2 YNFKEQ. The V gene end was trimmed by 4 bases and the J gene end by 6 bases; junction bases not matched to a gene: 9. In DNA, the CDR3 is TGTGCCAGCAGCCCCCATAACCGGGACAGGGATGGCTACACCTTC. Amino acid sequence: CASSPHNRDRDGYTF.

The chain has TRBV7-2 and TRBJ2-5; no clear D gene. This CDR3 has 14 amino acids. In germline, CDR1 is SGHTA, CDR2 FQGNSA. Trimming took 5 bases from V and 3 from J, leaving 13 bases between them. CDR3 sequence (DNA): TGTGCCAGCAGCCCATGGATTTACGAAGAGACCCAGTACTTC. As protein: CASSPWIYEETQYF. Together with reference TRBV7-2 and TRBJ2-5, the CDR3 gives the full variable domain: GAGVSQSPSNKVTEKGKDVELRCDPISGHTALYWYRQSLGQGLEFLIYFQGNSAPDKSGLPSDRFSAERTGGSVSTLTIQRTQQEDSAVYLCASSPWIYEETQYFGPGTRLLVL.

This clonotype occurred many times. CDR3 sequence reads: CAWSVGSNQPQHF. CDR3 in DNA: TGTGCCTGGAGTGTGGGTAGCAATCAGCCCCAGCATTTT. The V gene is TRBV30, the J gene TRBJ1-5, with unresolved D. The CDR3 is 13 amino acids. The V gene lost 0 bases and the J gene lost 0 bases, with 3 bases spanning the gap. The germline V gene encodes CDR1 GTSNPN and CDR2 SVGIG (reference sequence).

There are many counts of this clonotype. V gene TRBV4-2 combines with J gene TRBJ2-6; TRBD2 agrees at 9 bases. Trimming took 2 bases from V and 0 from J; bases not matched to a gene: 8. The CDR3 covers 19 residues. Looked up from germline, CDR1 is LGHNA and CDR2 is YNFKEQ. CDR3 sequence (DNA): TGTGCCAGCAGCCAAAAGTTAGCGGGAGCCAGCTCTGGGGCCAACGTCCTGACTTTC. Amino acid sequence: CASSQKLAGASSGANVLTF.

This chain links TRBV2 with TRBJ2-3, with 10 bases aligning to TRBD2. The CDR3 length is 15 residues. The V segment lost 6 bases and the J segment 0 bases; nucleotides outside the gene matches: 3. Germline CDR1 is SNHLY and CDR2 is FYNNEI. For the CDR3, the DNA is TGTGCCAGCAGGACTAGCGGGCCTAGCACAGATACGCAGTATTTT. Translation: CASRTSGPSTDTQYF.

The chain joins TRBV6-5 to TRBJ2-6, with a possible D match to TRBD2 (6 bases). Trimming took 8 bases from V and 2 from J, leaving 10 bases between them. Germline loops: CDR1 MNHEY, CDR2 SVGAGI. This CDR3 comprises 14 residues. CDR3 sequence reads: CASGRTAGANVLTF. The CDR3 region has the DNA TGTGCCAGCGGGAGGACTGCTGGGGCCAACGTCCTGACTTTC.

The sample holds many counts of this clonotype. CDR3 region: CASSLSPVTEAFF. CDR3 sequence (DNA): TGTGCCAGCAGCTTATCCCCAGTAACTGAAGCTTTCTTT. The rearrangement links TRBV7-8 to TRBJ1-1, with D unclear. V was trimmed by 2 bases and J by 5 bases, leaving 9 bases between them. CDR1 is SGHVS and CDR2 is FQNEAQ in the germline V gene. CDR3 length: 13 residues.